The next 19 T cell receptor beta chains were all read from a single sample in a study of T cells after yellow fever vaccination. TCRdb recomputed calls from the 5' RACE reads with MiXCR, one row per CDR3 protein. The table shows 350,000 to 450,000 distinct CDR3 sequences, with under 7.5% occurring only once. This sample comprised PBMCs, obtained 5 days after the yellow fever booster vaccination. All receptors come from a man under 40 who received the YFV17D yellow fever vaccine.

The gene calls are TRBV7-3 and TRBJ2-1; tentative D call: TRBD2 (5 bases). The V gene's germline CDR1 is SGHTA and CDR2 FQGTGA. The CDR3 totals 12 residues. Trimming stripped 8 bases from V and 6 bases from J, with 11 bases between. CDR3 nucleotide sequence: TGTGCCAGCGGAGGTTATGGCAATGAGCAGTTCTTC. Amino acids: CASGGYGNEQFF.

The chain couples TRBV11-3 to TRBJ2-3; tentatively, D is TRBD2 (6 bases). This CDR3 is 13 amino acids long. CDR1 is SGHNT, CDR2 YENEEA, per germline. V was clipped by 5 bases and J by 5 bases, with 11 bases between them. The CDR3 loop is CASSPGVEDTQYF. CDR3 coding DNA: TGTGCCAGCAGCCCGGGAGTGGAAGATACGCAGTATTTT.

The chain links TRBV20-1 to TRBJ1-5; D unresolved. CDR3 length equals 12 residues. The germline V and J ends were trimmed by 0 bases and 5 bases, with 5 bases remaining between them. From germline, CDR1 is DFQATT and CDR2 SNEGSKA (reference sequence). As DNA, the CDR3 is TGCAGTGCTAGAGAAGGTTATCAGCCCCAGCATTTT. Its protein product is CSAREGYQPQHF.

In this sample, this clonotype turned up a few times. The gene calls are TRBV6-2 or TRBV6-3 and TRBJ2-6, with D hard to call. The CDR3 has 13 residues. The germline V gene has CDR1 MNHEY and CDR2 SVGEGT. Trimming left V 4 bases short and J 4 bases short, with 5 bases between. The CDR3 sequence: CASSSTGANVLTF. The CDR3 DNA sequence: TGTGCCAGCAGTTCAACCGGGGCCAACGTCCTGACTTTC.

This clonotype was recorded at least ten times. The chain links TRBV20-1 to TRBJ2-5, with D uncertain. V lost 3 bases and J lost 3, with 14 bases in between. Germline lookup yields CDR1 DFQATT and CDR2 SNEGSKA (reference sequence). This CDR3 spans 14 amino acids. The CDR3 sequence: CSASRIDLEETQYF. In nucleotides, the CDR3 is TGCAGTGCTAGCCGGATAGATCTCGAAGAGACCCAGTACTTC.

J is TRBJ2-3 and V is TRBV29-1; D possibly corresponds to TRBD2 (7 bases). There are 14 residues in the CDR3. CDR1 and CDR2 from the germline V gene are SQVTM and ANQGSEA. Trimming shortened V by 6 bases and J by 1 base, and 14 bases separated the two germline ends. The CDR3 sequence: CSVAGAERTDTQYF. The CDR3 DNA follows: TGCAGCGTCGCGGGGGCCGAACGCACAGATACGCAGTATTTT.

This clonotype was observed many times. The rearrangement uses TRBV12-3 or TRBV12-4 and TRBJ2-1, with 10 bases fitting TRBD2. The CDR3 has 15 amino acids. V lost 4 bases, J lost 7 bases, and 7 bases stayed unmatched. The CDR3 bases are TGTGCCAGCAGTTCTCCTAGCGGGAGTCGGAATGAGCAGTTCTTC. This translates into CASSSPSGSRNEQFF.

Of note for this clonotype: This may stem from a read error, because a much larger clone lies one nucleotide away. This chain links TRBV7-9 with TRBJ1-1; D call uncertain. The CDR3 extends over 13 amino acids. The germline V gene has CDR1 SEHNR and CDR2 FQNEAQ (reference sequence). Trimming cost V 2 bases and J 2 bases, with 6 bases left between them. The chain's CDR3 is CASSLFINTEAFF. Here the CDR3 DNA reads TGTGCCAGCAGCTTATTTATTAACACTGAAGCTTTCTTT.

This clonotype was found a few times. The chain combines TRBV12-3 or TRBV12-4 with TRBJ2-7; 7 nucleotides agree with TRBD2. V was clipped by 6 bases and J by 0 bases; unmatched bases: 5. There are 14 residues in the CDR3. CDR3: CASSRSGISYEQYF. CDR3 nucleotide sequence: TGTGCCAGCAGCCGGAGCGGGATCTCCTACGAGCAGTACTTC.

This clonotype was counted between two and nine times. The chain joins TRBV10-3 to TRBJ2-2; 8 bases map to TRBD1. The germline V gene has CDR1 ENHRY and CDR2 SYGVKD. The CDR3 consists of 14 residues. V lost 7 bases, J lost 7 bases, and 8 bases stayed unmatched. CDR3 loop: CAIKDYRGNGELFF. In DNA, the CDR3 is TGTGCCATCAAGGACTACAGGGGGAACGGGGAGCTGTTTTTT.

This clonotype was seen more than once but under ten times. This chain joins TRBV7-2 and TRBJ2-2, with D tentatively TRBD2 (5 bases). Trimming took off 5 bases at V and 5 bases at J, with 12 bases between the two ends. CDR1 SGHTA and CDR2 FQGNSA come from the germline V gene. This CDR3 region has 14 residues. The CDR3 reads CASSHFEGTGELFF. The CDR3 DNA sequence: TGTGCCAGCAGCCACTTCGAGGGAACCGGGGAGCTGTTTTTT.

The J gene is TRBJ2-7, the V gene TRBV20-1; TRBD1 matches at 7 bases. The CDR3 covers 14 residues. With 6 bases clipped from V and 3 bases from J, the junction kept 11 bases outside the gene matches. The germline gives CDR1 DFQATT, CDR2 SNEGSKA (reference sequence). CDR3 loop: CSARGTDGVYEQYF. CDR3 nucleotides: TGCAGTGCGCGAGGGACAGATGGGGTCTACGAGCAGTACTTC.

This chain uses TRBV29-1 with TRBJ2-5, with D possibly being TRBD2 (5 bases). Trimming took off 4 bases at V and 5 bases at J, with 14 bases between the two ends. The V gene's germline CDR1 is SQVTM and CDR2 ANQGSEA. The CDR3 is 13 amino acids. The CDR3 reads CSVASLLTETQYF. CDR3 nucleotide sequence: TGCAGCGTTGCTAGCCTGCTTACTGAGACCCAGTACTTC.

This clonotype was seen repeatedly, ten times or more. The V call is TRBV12-3 or TRBV12-4, the J call TRBJ2-1, with 12 bases matching TRBD2. The CDR3 totals 16 residues. With V trimmed by 5 bases and J by 4 bases, 6 bases remained unmatched. CDR3 in DNA: TGTGCCAGCAGTACCGCTACTAGCGGGAGGTACAATGAGCAGTTCTTC. Residues: CASSTATSGRYNEQFF.

This clonotype showed up many times. The V call is TRBV9, the J call TRBJ2-2, with TRBD2 as a possible D gene (6 bases). This CDR3 contains 19 residues. The ends were cut back, 1 base at V and 3 bases at J, with 22 bases in the middle. CDR1 SGDLS and CDR2 YYNGEE come from the germline V gene. CDR3 DNA sequence: TGTGCCAGCAGCGTAAAAGGGCCTAGCGAACCGATGGACACCGGGGAGCTGTTTTTT. This encodes CASSVKGPSEPMDTGELFF.

This clonotype was seen ten or more times. The rearrangement links TRBV20-1 to TRBJ2-7, with D perhaps TRBD2 (6 bases). CDR1 and CDR2 (germline): DFQATT, SNEGSKA (reference sequence). This CDR3 is built from 14 residues. The germline V and J ends were trimmed by 2 bases and 2 bases, with 13 bases remaining between them. CDR3 loop: CSARIPGLTYEQYF. As DNA, the CDR3 is TGCAGTGCTAGAATTCCGGGACTCACCTACGAGCAGTACTTC.

This clonotype was detected many times. The V gene is TRBV7-2, the J gene TRBJ1-6; perhaps TRBD1 as D (6 bases). V was pared by 5 bases and J by 6 bases, with 14 bases between. Germline V gene data show CDR1 as SGHTA and CDR2 as FQGNSA. This CDR3 is 15 amino acids long. As DNA, the CDR3 is TGTGCCAGCAGCCGCGAGGGGGACCCTAATTCACCCCTCCACTTT. Translation: CASSREGDPNSPLHF.

This clonotype has a count of ten or more. CDR3 region: CASSFLAGDWGEQFF. The DNA of the CDR3 is TGTGCCAGCAGCTTTCTCGCGGGAGATTGGGGTGAGCAGTTCTTC. The chain links TRBV5-6 to TRBJ2-1; 7 positions match TRBD2. In germline, CDR1 is SGHDT, CDR2 YYEEEE. The CDR3 extends over 15 amino acids. Trimming removed 2 bases from V and 9 bases from J; junction bases left unmatched: 11.

This clonotype was seen a handful of times. The V gene is TRBV5-1, the J gene TRBJ2-1; TRBD1 matches 10 bases. The CDR3 covers 15 residues. The germline V gene has CDR1 SGHRS and CDR2 YFSETQ. V lost 5 bases and J lost 3; bases outside the gene matches: 5. CDR3 amino acids: CASRFDRGLYNEQFF. The CDR3 DNA reads TGCGCCAGCAGATTTGACAGGGGGCTCTACAATGAGCAGTTCTTC.